What follows are 22 T cell receptor beta chains derived from one specimen sequenced in a study of Ad26.COV2.S vaccination and SARS-CoV-2 variants. Described treatment: about 20 received Ad26.COV2.S at low or high dose, single or two shots; 5 received placebo; per-sample allocation not given. Specimen acquisition occurred on day 63 following the initial vaccine or placebo injection. The data were produced by immunoSEQ multiplex PCR, yet TCRdb's version contains in-frame clones alone and is incomplete. The table records roughly 380,000 clones, 85% to 90% of them present only once. Here the sequenced sample was peripheral blood, taken in a trial of Ad26.COV2.S vaccine versus placebo. The source is a person aged 18-65 years who received the Ad26.COV2.S COVID-19 vaccine or a placebo.

A word on this clone: The identical CDR3 is also encoded by other nucleotide sequences in the sample. The chain combines TRBV19 with TRBJ1-5; D ambiguous. Germline V lookup: CDR1 LNHDA, CDR2 SQIVND (reference sequence). Trimming took off 0 bases at V and 7 bases at J, with 7 bases between the two ends. This CDR3 region has 13 residues. This CDR3 reads CASSIDREQPQHF. In nucleotides, the CDR3 is TGTGCCAGTAGTATAGATCGGGAACAGCCCCAGCATTTT.

V is TRBV6-1 and J is TRBJ2-4; D not certain. V was clipped by 3 bases and J by 7 bases, with 7 bases between them. There are 12 residues in the CDR3. Germline CDR1 is MNHNS and CDR2 is SASEGT. The DNA for the CDR3 is TGTGCCAGCAGTGAGCTGGGGAACATTCAGTACTTC. This sequence encodes CASSELGNIQYF.

The chain joins TRBV7-2 to TRBJ2-7, with 11 bases aligning to TRBD2. Trimming at V came to 4 bases and at J to 2 bases, leaving 4 bases not matched to a gene. This CDR3 has 15 residues. The germline V gene has CDR1 SGHTA and CDR2 FQGNSA. CDR3 in DNA: TGTGCCAGCAGCTCCGTTAGCGGGGGGGCCTACGAGCAGTACTTC. It is translated as CASSSVSGGAYEQYF.

The V and J genes are TRBV6-5 and TRBJ2-7; D might be TRBD2 (5 bases). The CDR3 contains 14 residues. The V end lost 8 bases, the J end lost 3 bases, and 17 bases lay between the germline ends. From germline, CDR1 is MNHEY and CDR2 SVGAGI. The CDR3 here is CASVRGQRDYEQYF. CDR3 nucleotides: TGTGCCAGCGTACGAGGGCAGCGAGACTACGAGCAGTACTTC.

This rearrangement joins TRBV5-1 to TRBJ1-6, with D perhaps TRBD1 (5 bases). Germline V gene data show CDR1 as SGHRS and CDR2 as YFSETQ. The CDR3 runs to 15 residues. V was shortened by 4 bases and J by 9 bases, with 17 bases between the two germline ends. This CDR3 reads CASSGDGGVSSPLHF. CDR3 nucleotide sequence: TGCGCCAGCAGCGGGGATGGGGGGGTAAGTTCACCCCTCCACTTT. The full variable domain, rest sourced from reference TRBV5-1 and TRBJ1-6, is KAGVTQTPRYLIKTRGQQVTLSCSPISGHRSVSWYQQTPGQGLQFLFEYFSETQRNKGNFPGRFSGRQFSNSRSEMNVSTLELGDSALYLCASSGDGGVSSPLHFGNGTRLTVT.

Worth noting for this clone: Other DNA sequences from this sample encode an identical CDR3 as well. The V call is TRBV12-3 or TRBV12-4, the J call TRBJ1-1; D unresolved. V dropped 3 bases and J dropped 2 bases, with 1 base sitting between them. This CDR3 contains 11 residues. This chain's CDR3 is CASSFNTEAFF. The CDR3 nucleotides read TGTGCCAGCAGTTTCAACACTGAAGCTTTCTTT.

CDR3 bases: TGCGCCAGCAGCCAAGGGGTTACTTCGGGTGGCTACACCTTC. Its translation is CASSQGVTSGGYTF. The chain uses TRBV4-3 and TRBJ1-2; D unresolved. Trimming shortened V by 1 base and J by 7 bases, and 13 bases separated the two germline ends. There are 14 residues in the CDR3. Germline values: CDR1 LGHNA, CDR2 YSLEER.

The gene calls are TRBV19 and TRBJ2-7, with D maybe TRBD2 (6 bases). In germline, CDR1 is LNHDA, CDR2 SQIVND (reference sequence). Trimming stripped 1 base from V and 3 bases from J, with 16 bases between. CDR3 length: 16 residues. DNA of the CDR3: TGTGCCAGTAGTATAGCCTCCCGGGTCGGGGGCTACGAGCAGTACTTC. This sequence encodes CASSIASRVGGYEQYF. The variable domain in full, completed from reference TRBV19 and TRBJ2-7, reads DGGITQSPKYLFRKEGQNVTLSCEQNLNHDAMYWYRQDPGQGLRLIYYSQIVNDFQKGDIAEGYSVSREKKESFPLTVTSAQKNPTAFYLCASSIASRVGGYEQYFGPGTRLTVT.

The CDR3 coding sequence is TGTGCCAGCAGTCCGGGGGGTCGGAGTTTCTACGAGCAGTACTTC. It specifies CASSPGGRSFYEQYF. The chain couples TRBV27 to TRBJ2-7; TRBD2 agrees at 7 bases. V dropped 5 bases and J dropped 3; count of bases not matched to a gene: 10. The germline V gene has CDR1 MNHEY and CDR2 SMNVEV (reference sequence). The CDR3 runs to 15 residues.

The chain combines TRBV6-6 with TRBJ2-2; the match to TRBD1 covers 11 bases. CDR1 and CDR2 from the germline V gene are MNHNY and SVGAGI (reference sequence). This CDR3 has 14 amino acids. The J segment lost 7 bases and the V segment lost 8 bases, leaving 6 bases of the junction unmatched. The DNA for the CDR3 is TGTGCCAGCGGTGGACAGGGGGCGGTCGGGGAGCTGTTTTTT. Translating gives CASGGQGAVGELFF.

Many counts were recorded for this clone. V gene TRBV2 combines with J gene TRBJ2-2; 11 nucleotides match TRBD1. Unmatched junction bases numbered 8, after V lost 4 bases and J lost 7 bases. Germline CDR1 is SNHLY and CDR2 is FYNNEI. This CDR3 has 16 residues. The CDR3 region has the DNA TGTGCCAGCAGTGTGCGGACAGGGGGCGCCGGCGGGGAGCTGTTTTTT. This translates into CASSVRTGGAGGELFF.

V and J are TRBV19 and TRBJ1-2; 7 bases align to TRBD1. This CDR3 comprises 15 residues. J was trimmed by 6 bases and V by 5 bases; bases with no gene match: 12. In germline, CDR1 is LNHDA, CDR2 SQIVND (reference sequence). CDR3 bases: TGTGCCAGTAGTCGGACAGGACTTTTGAGTAATGGCTACACCTTC. Amino acids: CASSRTGLLSNGYTF.

The V and J genes are TRBV15 and TRBJ1-2, with D perhaps matching TRBD1 (5 bases). Per germline, CDR1 LNHNV and CDR2 YYDKDF (reference sequence). V shed 4 bases and J shed 4 bases, with 10 bases lying between them. This CDR3 has 13 residues. The DNA of the CDR3 is TGTGCCACCAGCATACAGGTTACCTATGGCTACACCTTC. Protein sequence: CATSIQVTYGYTF.

This chain connects TRBV19 to TRBJ2-3, with D tentatively TRBD2 (6 bases). This CDR3 is 13 amino acids long. Trimming took 6 bases from V and 6 from J, leaving 13 bases between them. Germline values: CDR1 LNHDA, CDR2 SQIVND (reference sequence). Here the CDR3 DNA reads TGTGCCAGTAGACTCGCGGGGCCGGATACGCAGTATTTT. The encoded protein is CASRLAGPDTQYF.

This sequence joins TRBV5-5 and TRBJ1-5; unclear D gene. Trimming pared 0 bases from V and 0 bases from J, leaving 7 bases between. Germline CDR1 and CDR2: SGHKS and YYEKEE (reference sequence). This CDR3 contains 15 residues. This CDR3 reads CASSLEGISNQPQHF. CDR3 nucleotide sequence: TGTGCCAGCAGCTTGGAAGGAATTAGCAATCAGCCCCAGCATTTT.

This rearrangement joins TRBV11-2 to TRBJ2-7; D is uncertain. The CDR3 contains 14 residues. The V gene lost 2 bases and the J gene lost 1 base, with 9 bases spanning the gap. CDR1 is SGHAT, CDR2 FQNNGV, per germline. The CDR3 region has the DNA TGTGCCAGCAGCTTAAGTTCCAGTTCCTACGAGCAGTACTTC. Protein: CASSLSSSSYEQYF. Based on the CDR3 plus reference TRBV11-2 and TRBJ2-7, the full variable domain is EAGVAQSPRYKIIEKRQSVAFWCNPISGHATLYWYQQILGQGPKLLIQFQNNGVVDDSQLPKDRFSAERLKGVDSTLKIQPAKLEDSAVYLCASSLSSSSYEQYFGPGTRLTVT.

The chain recombines TRBV20-1 with TRBJ2-3; TRBD2 matches at 10 bases. There are 16 residues in the CDR3. Germline trimming cut 3 bases from V and 4 bases from J; bases unmatched to any gene: 10. Germline lookup yields CDR1 DFQATT and CDR2 SNEGSKA (reference sequence). This CDR3 is CSASITSGAAADTQYF. Here the CDR3 DNA reads TGCAGTGCTAGTATTACTAGCGGGGCCGCGGCAGATACGCAGTATTTT.

The chain couples TRBV27 to TRBJ1-2; 7 nucleotides line up with TRBD1. J lost 9 bases, V lost 4 bases, and 11 bases had no gene match. The CDR3 runs to 14 residues. The germline V gene encodes CDR1 MNHEY and CDR2 SMNVEV (reference sequence). CDR3 nucleotides: TGTGCCAGCAGTTCTCCGAAAACAGGGGATAGCTACACCTTC. As protein: CASSSPKTGDSYTF.

This sequence joins TRBV5-6 and TRBJ1-1; possible D gene TRBD1, 6 bases. The CDR3 extends over 15 amino acids. The germline gives CDR1 SGHDT, CDR2 YYEEEE. V was shortened by 6 bases and J by 4 bases, with 19 bases between the two germline ends. The CDR3 region has the DNA TGTGCCAGCAAGGCCTCGGGGGCGCTGGGCACTGAAGCTTTCTTT. Its protein is CASKASGALGTEAFF.

The chain uses TRBV7-9 and TRBJ1-5; 9 bases line up with TRBD1. The CDR3 is 14 amino acids. The V and J ends lost 5 bases and 6 bases, in that order; junction bases with no gene match: 5. Germline CDR1 reads SEHNR; CDR2 reads FQNEAQ (reference sequence). CDR3 DNA: TGTGCCAGCAGCCATCCGGGACAGGGTCAGCCCCAGCATTTT. Translation gives CASSHPGQGQPQHF.

The chain has TRBV5-1 and TRBJ1-6; possible D gene TRBD1, 5 bases. There are 16 residues in the CDR3. V was shortened by 4 bases and J by 0 bases, with 11 bases between the two germline ends. CDR1 SGHRS and CDR2 YFSETQ come from the germline V gene. CDR3 region: CASSPRDSSYNSPLHF. As DNA, the CDR3 is TGCGCCAGCAGCCCCAGGGATAGCTCCTATAATTCACCCCTCCACTTT.

The chain uses TRBV7-8 and TRBJ1-4; D gene uncertain. The V gene's germline CDR1 is SGHVS and CDR2 FQNEAQ. CDR3 size: 15 residues. The V end lost 5 bases, the J end lost 8 bases, and 18 bases lay between the germline ends. The CDR3 DNA reads as TGTGCCAGCAGCGCAGGACGGGCGTTGGGGGAAAAACTGTTTTTT. Translated, it gives CASSAGRALGEKLFF.